These T cell receptor beta chains were read from a single sample in a study of PD-1 blockade in classical Hodgkin lymphoma. Using immunoSEQ multiplex PCR, the repertoire was profiled, and TCRdb retains in-frame clones only, with some absent. The sample records around 30,000 clones, more than 85% being singletons. The specimen sequenced was CD4+ T cells from blood. The receptors shown here come from a human donor with classical Hodgkin lymphoma. Each CDR3 is given with its conserved first and last residue. The D gene is left open where the match is weak. Rows may omit the clone size; those that give it use once, few, many or a size class.

D gene: -
V gene: TRBV18
J gene: TRBJ1-5
clone size: -
CDR3 protein: CASSPDNQPQHF
CDR3 DNA: TGTGCCAGCTCACCAGACAATCAGCCCCAGCATTTT

D gene: TRBD1
V gene: TRBV28
J gene: TRBJ2-7
clone size: -
CDR3 protein: CASSFPGQGVEQYF
CDR3 DNA: TGTGCCAGCAGTTTTCCGGGACAGGGGGTCGAGCAGTACTTC

D gene: TRBD1
V gene: TRBV11-2
J gene: TRBJ2-2
clone size: -
CDR3 protein: CASRTGGRANTGELFF
CDR3 DNA: TGTGCCAGCAGGACAGGGGGACGGGCGAACACCGGGGAGCTGTTTTTT

D gene: -
V gene: TRBV19
J gene: TRBJ1-6
clone size: -
CDR3 protein: CASEGKGPLHF
CDR3 DNA: TGTGCCAGCGAGGGGAAAGGGCCCCTCCACTTT

D gene: TRBD1
V gene: TRBV28
J gene: TRBJ2-7
clone size: -
CDR3 protein: CATRDRPYEQYF
CDR3 DNA: TGTGCCACCCGGGACAGGCCCTACGAGCAGTACTTC

D gene: -
V gene: TRBV14
J gene: TRBJ2-7
clone size: -
CDR3 protein: CASSQGGVNYEQYF
CDR3 DNA: TGTGCCAGCAGCCAAGGCGGGGTAAACTACGAGCAGTACTTC

D gene: -
V gene: TRBV4-3
J gene: TRBJ1-1
clone size: -
CDR3 protein: CASSQDGGIWGNTEAFF
CDR3 DNA: TGCGCCAGCAGCCAAGATGGGGGGATTTGGGGGAACACTGAAGCTTTCTTT

D gene: -
V gene: TRBV5-1
J gene: TRBJ1-3
clone size: -
CDR3 protein: CASSPLPGTSGNTIYF
CDR3 DNA: TGCGCCAGCAGCCCCCTACCCGGTACATCTGGAAACACCATATATTTT

D gene: -
V gene: TRBV7-9
J gene: TRBJ2-5
clone size: -
CDR3 protein: CASSAGAGTVETQYF
CDR3 DNA: TGTGCCAGCAGCGCCGGGGCAGGTACAGTAGAGACCCAGTACTTC

D gene: TRBD1
V gene: TRBV11-2
J gene: TRBJ2-7
clone size: once
CDR3 protein: CASSLGTGAREQYF
CDR3 DNA: TGTGCCAGCAGCTTGGGGACAGGGGCCCGCGAGCAGTACTTC

D gene: -
V gene: TRBV7-4
J gene: TRBJ2-3
clone size: -
CDR3 protein: CASGSWPQPGPSKTDTQYF
CDR3 DNA: TGTGCCAGCGGATCCTGGCCTCAACCGGGACCCTCGAAGACAGATACGCAGTATTTT

D gene: TRBD1
V gene: TRBV28
J gene: TRBJ1-1
clone size: -
CDR3 protein: CASSLVGQGPSLAFF
CDR3 DNA: TGTGCCAGCAGTTTGGTGGGACAGGGGCCGTCCCTAGCTTTCTTT

D gene: TRBD1
V gene: TRBV6-6
J gene: TRBJ2-6
clone size: -
CDR3 protein: CASSPTGVGANVLTF
CDR3 DNA: TGTGCCAGCAGCCCGACAGGGGTCGGGGCCAACGTCCTGACTTTC

D gene: -
V gene: TRBV6-1
J gene: TRBJ2-2
clone size: -
CDR3 protein: CASAKFHTGELFF
CDR3 DNA: TGTGCCAGCGCGAAATTTCACACCGGGGAGCTGTTTTTT

D gene: -
V gene: TRBV7-2
J gene: TRBJ2-7
clone size: -
CDR3 protein: CASSLEGGMRYEQYF
CDR3 DNA: TGTGCCAGCAGCTTAGAGGGAGGCATGAGGTACGAGCAGTACTTC

D gene: -
V gene: TRBV5-4
J gene: TRBJ2-7
clone size: -
CDR3 protein: CASSLDQGSSYEQYF
CDR3 DNA: TGTGCCAGCAGCTTGGACCAGGGATCTTCCTACGAGCAGTACTTC

D gene: -
V gene: TRBV5-6
J gene: TRBJ1-5
clone size: -
CDR3 protein: CASSRWGRGNQPQHF
CDR3 DNA: TGTGCCAGCAGTCGTTGGGGAAGGGGCAATCAGCCCCAGCATTTT

D gene: -
V gene: TRBV28
J gene: TRBJ2-1
clone size: -
CDR3 protein: CASIPGALIGGEQFF
CDR3 DNA: TGTGCCAGCATCCCGGGGGCCTTAATCGGCGGTGAGCAGTTCTTC

D gene: -
V gene: TRBV7-8
J gene: TRBJ1-2
clone size: -
CDR3 protein: CASSFGVPNYGYTF
CDR3 DNA: TGTGCCAGCAGCTTTGGGGTTCCTAACTATGGCTACACCTTC

D gene: -
V gene: TRBV19
J gene: TRBJ2-4
clone size: -
CDR3 protein: CASSTTGQRDIQYF
CDR3 DNA: TGTGCCAGTAGTACTACGGGACAGCGGGACATTCAGTACTTC

D gene: -
V gene: TRBV5-1
J gene: TRBJ1-3
clone size: -
CDR3 protein: CASSPGGSGNTIYF
CDR3 DNA: TGCGCCAGCAGCCCCGGGGGCTCTGGAAACACCATATATTTT

D gene: TRBD2
V gene: TRBV27
J gene: TRBJ2-1
clone size: -
CDR3 protein: CASSPRLAAYNEQFF
CDR3 DNA: TGTGCCAGCAGTCCGAGACTAGCGGCCTACAATGAGCAGTTCTTC

D gene: TRBD1
V gene: TRBV4-2
J gene: TRBJ1-2
clone size: once
CDR3 protein: CASSQGCLGDSPFTF
CDR3 DNA: TGTGCCAGCAGCCAAGGCTGTCTAGGGGACAGTCCGTTCACCTTC